This TCR beta chain came from a study of response to subunit inactivated influenza vaccine. Using its own MiXCR run on the RT-PCR reads, TCRdb lists one record per CDR3 protein. The table lists 530,000 or so distinct CDR3 sequences, roughly 23% of them singletons, with 1.9% in the top ten. CDR1 and CDR2 from the germline V gene are SGHTA and FQGNSA. This CDR3 is built from 11 residues. The ends were cut back, 4 bases at V and 11 bases at J, with 11 bases in the middle. Remarks on this clonotype: What it binds is unknown.

General study points: New T cells are recruited in small numbers by each seasonal influenza vaccination, according to the authors' suggestion.

The rearrangement links TRBV7-2 to TRBJ2-5; D uncertain. The sample was CD4+ T cells sorted from PBMCs, taken 5 days after vaccination. The clonotype originates from a man aged 50 to 59 who received an inactivated influenza vaccine. The chain's CDR3 is CASSSNGPQYF. The CDR3 DNA follows: TGTGCCAGCAGCTCTAACGGGCCACAGTACTTC.